The clone carrying this T cell receptor beta chain has just one count. Its antigen remains unknown. These data belong to a study of cytomegalovirus exposure and HLA in healthy donors. Study-wide findings and caveats: Rare sequences made up most TCRs, while some public TCRs were found in many donors.

V lost 6 bases, J lost 2 bases, and 7 bases lay in between. CDR3 length equals 12 residues. Germline assignment: CDR1 MDHEN and CDR2 SYDVKM. Clones were sequenced by immunoSEQ multiplex PCR, and TCRdb holds only the in-frame ones, with some missing. In the table there are 200,000 or so clones, roughly 84% of which are singletons. The material sequenced was PBMCs. This clonotype was obtained from a woman aged 30 to 39 in good health and CMV-seropositive. The chain recombines TRBV28 with TRBJ1-2; D is unresolved. The CDR3 loop is CASRLSNYGYTF. For the CDR3, the DNA is TGTGCCAGCAGACTCTCCAACTATGGCTACACCTTC.